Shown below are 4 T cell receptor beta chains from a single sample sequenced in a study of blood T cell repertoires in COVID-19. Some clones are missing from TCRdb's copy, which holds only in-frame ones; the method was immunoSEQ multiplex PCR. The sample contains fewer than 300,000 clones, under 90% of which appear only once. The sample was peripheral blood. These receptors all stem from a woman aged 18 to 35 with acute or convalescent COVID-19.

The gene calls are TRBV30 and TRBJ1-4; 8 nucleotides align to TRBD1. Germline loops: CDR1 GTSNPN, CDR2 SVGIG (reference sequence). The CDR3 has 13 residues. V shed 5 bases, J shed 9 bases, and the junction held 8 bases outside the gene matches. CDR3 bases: TGTGCCTGGTCGTCAGGGGGCAATCAAAAACTGTTTTTT. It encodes CAWSSGGNQKLFF.

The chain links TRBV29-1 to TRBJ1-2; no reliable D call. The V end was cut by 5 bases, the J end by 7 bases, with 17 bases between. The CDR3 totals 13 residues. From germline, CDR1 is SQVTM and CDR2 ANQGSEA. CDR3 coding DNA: TGCAGCGTTCGACCCGACTCGGATGGTGGCTACACCTTC. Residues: CSVRPDSDGGYTF.

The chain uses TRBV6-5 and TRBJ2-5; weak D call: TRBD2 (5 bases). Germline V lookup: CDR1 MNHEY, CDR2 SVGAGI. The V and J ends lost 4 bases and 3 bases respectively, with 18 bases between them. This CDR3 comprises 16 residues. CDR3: CASSSLAAGLEETQYF. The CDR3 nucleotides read TGTGCCAGCAGTTCCCTGGCGGCGGGCTTAGAAGAGACCCAGTACTTC.

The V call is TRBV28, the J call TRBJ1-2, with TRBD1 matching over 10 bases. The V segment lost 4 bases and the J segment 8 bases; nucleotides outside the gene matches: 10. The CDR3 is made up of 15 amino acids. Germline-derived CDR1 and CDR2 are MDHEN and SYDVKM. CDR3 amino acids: CASSSATGGAKGYTF. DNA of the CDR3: TGTGCCAGCAGTTCAGCGACAGGGGGCGCAAAGGGCTACACCTTC.